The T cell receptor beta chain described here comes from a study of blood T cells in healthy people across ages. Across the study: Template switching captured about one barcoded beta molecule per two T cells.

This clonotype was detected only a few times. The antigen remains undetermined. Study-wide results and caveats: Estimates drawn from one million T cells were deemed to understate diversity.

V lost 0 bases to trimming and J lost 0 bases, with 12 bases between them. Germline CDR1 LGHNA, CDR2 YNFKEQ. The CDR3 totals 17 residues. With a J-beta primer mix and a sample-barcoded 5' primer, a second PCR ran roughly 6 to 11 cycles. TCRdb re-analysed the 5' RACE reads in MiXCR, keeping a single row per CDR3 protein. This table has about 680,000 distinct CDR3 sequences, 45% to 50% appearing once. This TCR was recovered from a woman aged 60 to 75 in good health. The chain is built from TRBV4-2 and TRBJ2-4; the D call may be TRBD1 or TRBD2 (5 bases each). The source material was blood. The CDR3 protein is CASSQEGEAVAKNIQYF. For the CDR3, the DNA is TGTGCCAGCAGCCAAGAAGGGGAAGCGGTAGCCAAAAACATTCAGTACTTC.